The 14 T cell receptor beta chains presented below share a single source sample, sequenced in a study of shared clonotypes between healthy human individuals. Libraries were prepared by immunoSEQ multiplex PCR; TCRdb keeps only in-frame clonotypes and omits some of them. Of more than 400,000 clones listed, approximately 94% are singletons. The specimen sequenced was naive CD4+ T cells sorted from blood. Regarding subset: CD45RA+ positively selected. The receptors here all came from a woman aged 25 to 39 in good health.

The chain carries TRBV10-2 and TRBJ1-5, with no clear D. Germline V CDR1 and CDR2: WSHSY, SAAADI. The CDR3 contains 13 residues. V lost 8 bases and J lost 3, with 11 bases in between. The DNA for the CDR3 is TGCGCCAGCTCCGGGCCCTTCAATCAGCCCCAGCATTTT. This encodes CASSGPFNQPQHF.

This chain connects TRBV11-3 to TRBJ2-5; maybe TRBD1 (6 bases). The CDR3 extends over 13 amino acids. Trimming pared 4 bases from V and 3 bases from J, leaving 9 bases between. Germline V gene lookup returns CDR1 SGHNT and CDR2 YENEEA. CDR3 loop: CASSSRDKETQYF. CDR3 bases: TGTGCCAGCAGCTCACGGGACAAAGAGACCCAGTACTTC. The entire variable domain, with the rest obtained from reference TRBV11-3 and TRBJ2-5, is as follows: EAGVVQSPRYKIIEKKQPVAFWCNPISGHNTLYWYLQNLGQGPELLIRYENEEAVDDSQLPKDRFSAERLKGVDSTLKIQPAELGDSAVYLCASSSRDKETQYFGPGTRLLVL.

The chain carries TRBV11-2 and TRBJ1-2; D ambiguous. V gave up 1 base and J gave up 2 bases, with 8 bases separating them. Germline lookup yields CDR1 SGHAT and CDR2 FQNNGV. CDR3 length equals 14 residues. Here the CDR3 DNA reads TGTGCCAGCAGCTTAGGTCGGTCAAACTATGGCTACACCTTC. Translated, it gives CASSLGRSNYGYTF.

V is TRBV6-1 and J is TRBJ2-7; 7 bases agree with TRBD1. This CDR3 has 16 residues. Germline CDR1 reads MNHNS; CDR2 reads SASEGT. V was pared by 2 bases and J by 6 bases, with 13 bases of the junction left unmatched. CDR3 sequence (DNA): TGTGCCAGCAGTGAATATGTGGCAGGGGGATTAGTCGAGCAGTACTTC. Its translation is CASSEYVAGGLVEQYF.

This clone was counted once. This sample includes further DNA sequences coding for the same CDR3. The chain uses TRBV5-1 and TRBJ2-3, with 7 nucleotides matching TRBD2. Germline CDR1 is SGHRS and CDR2 is YFSETQ. CDR3 length equals 16 residues. V lost 0 bases and J lost 0; bases outside the gene matches: 4. The CDR3 DNA sequence: TGCGCCAGCAGCTTGGGGCTAGCGGTTAGCACAGATACGCAGTATTTT. Amino acid sequence: CASSLGLAVSTDTQYF.

The rearrangement uses TRBV7-2 and TRBJ1-1; TRBD1 matches 11 bases. The germline gives CDR1 SGHTA, CDR2 FQGNSA. V was clipped by 0 bases and J by 4 bases; unmatched bases: 4. The CDR3 runs to 16 residues. Here the CDR3 reads CASSLAGTGGITEAFF. The CDR3 nucleotides read TGTGCCAGCAGCTTAGCGGGGACAGGGGGGATCACTGAAGCTTTCTTT.

The chain is built from TRBV6-5 and TRBJ1-1, with 11 bases identical to TRBD1. The CDR3 is 14 residues long. After removal of 6 bases from V and 4 bases from J, the junction contained 4 bases not matched to a gene. The V gene's germline CDR1 is MNHEY and CDR2 SVGAGI. CDR3 sequence reads: CASREDRGLTEAFF. The CDR3 bases are TGTGCCAGCAGGGAGGACAGGGGGCTCACTGAAGCTTTCTTT.

This clone was counted once. Different DNA sequences within this sample yield the same CDR3. V gene TRBV19 combines with J gene TRBJ2-2; tentatively, D is TRBD2 (6 bases). V lost 1 base, J lost 0 bases, and 9 bases lay in between. Germline CDR1 and CDR2: LNHDA and SQIVND (reference sequence). This CDR3 region has 16 residues. The CDR3 nucleotides read TGTGCCAGTAGTATAGCAGCGGGCACGAACACCGGGGAGCTGTTTTTT. Translation gives CASSIAAGTNTGELFF.

This rearrangement joins TRBV6-1 to TRBJ1-5, with D possibly matching TRBD1 (5 bases). This CDR3 comprises 16 residues. V was cut by 4 bases and J by 3 bases, with 16 bases left in between. In germline, CDR1 is MNHNS, CDR2 SASEGT. DNA of the CDR3: TGTGCCAGCAGTGTCTTCCACTTAGGGGCCAATCAGCCCCAGCATTTT. Its translation is CASSVFHLGANQPQHF.

The chain combines TRBV9 with TRBJ2-1; D unresolved. CDR3 length: 16 residues. Trimming left V 0 bases short and J 0 bases short, with 10 bases between. Germline CDR1 and CDR2: SGDLS and YYNGEE. DNA of the CDR3: TGTGCCAGCAGCGTAGGCATGTCGAGCTCCTACAATGAGCAGTTCTTC. It specifies CASSVGMSSSYNEQFF.

The rearrangement joins TRBV6-6 to TRBJ2-7; 8 bases are shared with TRBD2. Germline assignment: CDR1 MNHNY and CDR2 SVGAGI (reference sequence). This CDR3 spans 15 amino acids. V shed 2 bases and J 2 bases; nucleotides not matched to a gene: 5. CDR3 DNA sequence: TGTGCCAGCAGTTACGGGTTAGCGGGACCCTACGAGCAGTACTTC. Translated, it gives CASSYGLAGPYEQYF.

This clone was seen only once. This rearrangement joins TRBV5-8 to TRBJ2-7, with TRBD1 matching 7 bases. The CDR3 totals 14 residues. CDR1 SGHTS and CDR2 YDEGEE come from the germline V gene. V shed 5 bases and J 4 bases; nucleotides not matched to a gene: 9. The CDR3 DNA reads as TGTGCCAGCAGGGAAACAGGGGCCGGATACGAGCAGTACTTC. This encodes CASRETGAGYEQYF.

The CDR3 loop is CASSPQRQGDTGELFF. The CDR3 coding sequence is TGTGCCAGCAGCCCACAGAGACAGGGGGATACCGGGGAGCTGTTTTTT. This chain connects TRBV28 to TRBJ2-2; 9 bases are shared with TRBD1. The V gene's germline CDR1 is MDHEN and CDR2 SYDVKM. The V gene end was trimmed by 6 bases and the J gene end by 5 bases; junction bases not matched to a gene: 10. The CDR3 extends over 16 amino acids.

For the CDR3, the DNA is TGTGCCAGCAGCTTAGTAGCGGGAGCCTATCAAGAGACCCAGTACTTC. Encoded protein: CASSLVAGAYQETQYF. The chain combines TRBV7-6 with TRBJ2-5; 9 bases line up with TRBD2. V shed 1 base and J 2 bases; nucleotides not matched to a gene: 5. The CDR3 length is 16 residues. CDR1 SGHVS and CDR2 FNYEAQ come from the germline V gene. Combining the CDR3 with reference TRBV7-6 and TRBJ2-5 gives the whole variable domain GAGVSQSPRYKVTKRGQDVALRCDPISGHVSLYWYRQALGQGPEFLTYFNYEAQQDKSGLPNDRFSAERPEGSISTLTIQRTEQRDSAMYRCASSLVAGAYQETQYFGPGTRLLVL.